The 17 T cell receptor beta chains below were found in one sample sequenced in a study of CD8+ T cells in alopecia areata. Reverse transcription of extracted RNA yielded cDNA, which provided the sequencing template. The repertoire was sequenced with immunoSEQ multiplex PCR; TCRdb's copy has only in-frame clones and lacks some. The sample has about 200,000 clones, 55% to 75% seen once. Treatment given: oral pan-JAK inhibitor, 5-10 mg twice daily. This specimen was CD4+ T cells sorted from blood, taken at week 24, from a patient treated with tofacitinib. The source is a human donor with alopecia areata.

V is TRBV7-2 and J is TRBJ2-1, with 7 positions matching TRBD2. The trim removed 3 bases at V and 5 bases at J, leaving 7 bases unmatched. This CDR3 has 15 residues. Germline V CDR1 and CDR2: SGHTA, FQGNSA. CDR3 sequence: CASSFRREMNNEQFF. The CDR3 DNA reads TGTGCCAGCAGCTTCCGGCGGGAGATGAACAATGAGCAGTTCTTC.

V is TRBV5-1 and J is TRBJ1-5; 7 bases agree with TRBD1. The V gene end was trimmed by 0 bases and the J gene end by 7 bases; junction bases not matched to a gene: 4. CDR3 length: 14 amino acids. Germline V gene data show CDR1 as SGHRS and CDR2 as YFSETQ. CDR3 in amino acids: CASSLGDSGQPQHF. CDR3 nucleotide sequence: TGCGCCAGCAGCTTGGGGGACAGTGGACAGCCCCAGCATTTT.

This rearrangement joins TRBV10-2 to TRBJ2-6, with TRBD1 identical over 7 bases. V lost 7 bases, J lost 0 bases, and 9 bases stayed unmatched. The CDR3 is 17 amino acids. CDR1 WSHSY and CDR2 SAAADI come from the germline V gene. The chain's CDR3 is CASKPRDSDSGANVLTF. DNA for the CDR3: TGCGCCAGCAAGCCTCGGGACAGCGACTCTGGGGCCAACGTCCTGACTTTC.

This clone was seen once. J is TRBJ2-7 and V is TRBV5-1, with unresolved D. The V gene lost 2 bases and the J gene lost 2 bases, with 11 bases spanning the gap. The CDR3 contains 14 residues. The germline V gene encodes CDR1 SGHRS and CDR2 YFSETQ. The CDR3 bases are TGCGCCAGCAGCTTCACGCACACCGCCTACGAGCAGTACTTC. It encodes CASSFTHTAYEQYF.

This clone was seen a single time. The chain uses TRBV4-3 and TRBJ2-2; D gene ambiguous. This CDR3 has 13 residues. V shed 0 bases and J shed 6 bases, with 5 bases lying between them. Germline loops: CDR1 LGHNA, CDR2 YSLEER. The CDR3: CASSQDWAGELFF. The CDR3 DNA is TGCGCCAGCAGCCAAGATTGGGCCGGGGAGCTGTTTTTT.

A few counts support this clone. The V call is TRBV28, the J call TRBJ2-7; 9 positions agree with TRBD2. The CDR3 spans 14 residues. Germline loops: CDR1 MDHEN, CDR2 SYDVKM. With V trimmed by 3 bases and J by 4 bases, 4 bases remained unmatched. The CDR3 coding sequence is TGTGCCAGCAGTTTCGGCCTAGCGGGATACGAGCAGTACTTC. Its protein is CASSFGLAGYEQYF.

In its sample, this clone was seen once. The V call is TRBV10-3, the J call TRBJ2-1, with unresolved D. V was pared by 4 bases and J by 6 bases, with 10 bases between. CDR1 and CDR2 (germline): ENHRY, SYGVKD. The CDR3 sequence is 13 residues long. The chain's CDR3 is CAISVGSFNEQFF. CDR3 DNA sequence: TGTGCCATCAGTGTTGGGTCGTTCAATGAGCAGTTCTTC.

This chain uses TRBV7-9 with TRBJ1-1, with D perhaps TRBD1 (5 bases). The germline V and J ends were trimmed by 2 bases and 8 bases, with 12 bases remaining between them. The CDR3 covers 13 residues. Germline CDR1 reads SEHNR; CDR2 reads FQNEAQ (reference sequence). CDR3 protein: CASSLNSGAEAFF. CDR3 sequence (DNA): TGTGCCAGCAGCTTAAATTCCGGGGCAGAAGCTTTCTTT.

This clone was seen only a few times. The chain combines TRBV29-1 with TRBJ2-3; 8 bases align to TRBD1. Germline V gene sequence: CDR1 SQVTM, CDR2 ANQGSEA. The CDR3 consists of 15 residues. Germline trimming cut 6 bases from V and 1 base from J; bases unmatched to any gene: 9. The CDR3 protein is CSVQGAEGGTDTQYF. CDR3 DNA sequence: TGCAGCGTGCAGGGGGCGGAAGGCGGCACAGATACGCAGTATTTT.

The V and J genes are TRBV29-1 and TRBJ2-1; no definite D call. V lost 5 bases, J lost 0 bases, and 8 bases lay in between. The V gene's germline CDR1 is SQVTM and CDR2 ANQGSEA. This CDR3 is 13 amino acids long. The CDR3 spells CSVRRSSYNEQFF. The CDR3, as DNA: TGCAGCGTTAGGCGCAGCTCCTACAATGAGCAGTTCTTC.

For this clone: Other DNA sequences of this sample code for an identical CDR3. The CDR3: CASSRGTSGPLSTDTQYF. Written as DNA, the CDR3 is TGTGCCAGCAGCCGGGGGACTAGCGGGCCCCTAAGCACAGATACGCAGTATTTT. This chain links TRBV7-9 with TRBJ2-3; 12 bases line up with TRBD2. Germline V lookup: CDR1 SEHNR, CDR2 FQNEAQ (reference sequence). This CDR3 contains 18 residues. V lost 5 bases, J lost 0 bases, and 9 bases stayed unmatched.

V is TRBV9 and J is TRBJ1-1; the D gene is possibly TRBD1 (5 bases). V dropped 4 bases and J dropped 1 base, with 11 bases sitting between them. Germline V CDR1 and CDR2: SGDLS, YYNGEE. The CDR3 is 14 residues long. The CDR3 is CASSWGTGNTEAFF. In nucleotides, the CDR3 is TGTGCCAGCAGCTGGGGGACGGGGAACACTGAAGCTTTCTTT.

The chain carries TRBV7-2 and TRBJ1-5, with D unresolved. The germline V and J ends were trimmed by 0 bases and 5 bases, with 5 bases remaining between them. The CDR3 covers 13 residues. Germline V gives CDR1 SGHTA, CDR2 FQGNSA. The CDR3 DNA sequence: TGTGCCAGCAGCTTAGCGCTGGATCAGCCCCAGCATTTT. The encoded protein is CASSLALDQPQHF.

The J gene is TRBJ2-1, the V gene TRBV6-6; a possible D gene is TRBD2 (6 bases). V shed 8 bases and J shed 4 bases, with 12 bases lying between them. This CDR3 contains 13 residues. The V gene's germline CDR1 is MNHNY and CDR2 SVGAGI (reference sequence). CDR3 in amino acids: CASGGSQYNEQFF. The CDR3 DNA reads as TGTGCCAGCGGGGGGTCGCAATACAATGAGCAGTTCTTC.

V usage is TRBV2 and J usage is TRBJ2-5; D is unclear. Germline lookup yields CDR1 SNHLY and CDR2 FYNNEI. Trimming pared 7 bases from V and 1 base from J, leaving 4 bases between. This CDR3 contains 11 residues. The CDR3 loop reads CASKSQETQYF. CDR3 sequence (DNA): TGTGCCAGCAAGTCCCAAGAGACCCAGTACTTC.

The V call is TRBV27, the J call TRBJ2-7; D is unresolved. The CDR3 is made up of 15 amino acids. Trimming stripped 0 bases from V and 2 bases from J, with 11 bases between. The germline CDR1 and CDR2 sequences are MNHEY and SMNVEV (reference sequence). The CDR3 nucleotides are TGTGCCAGCAGTTTATCGGCCAGCGCACCCTACGAGCAGTACTTC. It specifies CASSLSASAPYEQYF.

The chain carries TRBV30 and TRBJ2-2; 7 bases agree with TRBD1. The CDR3 runs to 15 residues. Germline values: CDR1 GTSNPN, CDR2 SVGIG (reference sequence). The trim removed 0 bases at V and 4 bases at J, leaving 5 bases unmatched. The CDR3 is CAWSVQGGGTGELFF. In DNA, the CDR3 is TGTGCCTGGAGTGTACAAGGGGGCGGCACCGGGGAGCTGTTTTTT.